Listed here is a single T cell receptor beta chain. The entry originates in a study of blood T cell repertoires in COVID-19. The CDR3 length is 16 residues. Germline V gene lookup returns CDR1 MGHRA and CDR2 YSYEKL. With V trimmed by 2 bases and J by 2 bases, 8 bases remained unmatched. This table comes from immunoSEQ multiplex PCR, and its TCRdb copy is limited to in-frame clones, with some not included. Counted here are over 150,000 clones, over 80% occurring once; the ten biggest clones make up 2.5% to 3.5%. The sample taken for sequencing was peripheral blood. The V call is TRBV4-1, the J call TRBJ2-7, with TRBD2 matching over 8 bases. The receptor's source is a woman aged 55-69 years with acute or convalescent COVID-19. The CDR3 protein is CASSQPGAGGTYEQYF. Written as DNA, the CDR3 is TGCGCCAGCAGCCAACCCGGTGCGGGGGGTACCTACGAGCAGTACTTC.